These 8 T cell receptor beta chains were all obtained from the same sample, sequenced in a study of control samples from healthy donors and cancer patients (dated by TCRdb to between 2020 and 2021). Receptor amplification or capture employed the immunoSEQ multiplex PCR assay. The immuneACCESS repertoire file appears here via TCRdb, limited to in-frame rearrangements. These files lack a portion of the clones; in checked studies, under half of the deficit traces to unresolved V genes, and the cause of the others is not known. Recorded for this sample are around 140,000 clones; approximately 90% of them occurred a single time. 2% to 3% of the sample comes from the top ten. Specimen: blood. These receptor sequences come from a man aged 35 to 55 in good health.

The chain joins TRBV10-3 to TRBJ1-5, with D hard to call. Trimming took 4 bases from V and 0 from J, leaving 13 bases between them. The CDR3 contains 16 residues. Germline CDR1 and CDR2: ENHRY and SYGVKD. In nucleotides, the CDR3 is TGTGCCATCAGTGCGACCTCGGACCCTAGCAATCAGCCCCAGCATTTT. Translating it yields CAISATSDPSNQPQHF.

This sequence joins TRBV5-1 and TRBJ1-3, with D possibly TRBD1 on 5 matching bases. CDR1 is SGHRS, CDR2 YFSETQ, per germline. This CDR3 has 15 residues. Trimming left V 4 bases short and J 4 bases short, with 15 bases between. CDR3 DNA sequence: TGCGCCAGCAGCGACGTGACAGTCGGCGGAAACACCATATATTTT. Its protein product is CASSDVTVGGNTIYF.

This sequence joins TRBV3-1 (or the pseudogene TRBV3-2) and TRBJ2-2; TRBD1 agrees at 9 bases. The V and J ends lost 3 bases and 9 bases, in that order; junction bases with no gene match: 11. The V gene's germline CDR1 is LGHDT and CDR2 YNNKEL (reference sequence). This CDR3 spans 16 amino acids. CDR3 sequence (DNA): TGTGCCAGCAGCCATATCGCCGCGGGGACAGGGCGGGAGCTGTTTTTT. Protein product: CASSHIAAGTGRELFF.

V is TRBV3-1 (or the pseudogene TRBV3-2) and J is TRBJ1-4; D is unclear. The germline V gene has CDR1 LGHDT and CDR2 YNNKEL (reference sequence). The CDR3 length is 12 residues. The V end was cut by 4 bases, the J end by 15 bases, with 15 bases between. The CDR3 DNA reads TGTGCCAGCAGCCGCACCACCAATGCAATGTTTTTT. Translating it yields CASSRTTNAMFF.

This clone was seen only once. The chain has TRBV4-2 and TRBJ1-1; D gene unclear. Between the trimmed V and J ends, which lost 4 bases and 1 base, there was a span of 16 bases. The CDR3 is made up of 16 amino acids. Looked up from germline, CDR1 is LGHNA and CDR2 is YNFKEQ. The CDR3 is CASSPTALAENTEAFF. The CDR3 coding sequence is TGTGCCAGCAGCCCGACGGCCTTGGCCGAGAACACTGAAGCTTTCTTT.

The CDR3 DNA sequence: TGTGCCAGCAGCTTGGGGGAGAGCAATCAGCCCCAGCATTTT. It is translated as CASSLGESNQPQHF. The chain combines TRBV7-8 with TRBJ1-5, with D tentatively TRBD1 (5 bases). This CDR3 is built from 14 residues. Germline CDR1 is SGHVS and CDR2 is FQNEAQ. V was cut by 3 bases and J by 1 base, with 7 bases left in between.

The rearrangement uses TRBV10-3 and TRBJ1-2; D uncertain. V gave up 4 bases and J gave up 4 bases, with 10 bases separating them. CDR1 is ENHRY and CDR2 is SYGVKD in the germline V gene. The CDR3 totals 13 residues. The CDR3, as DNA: TGTGCCATCAGTGTCGACTCAACCTATGGCTACACCTTC. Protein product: CAISVDSTYGYTF.

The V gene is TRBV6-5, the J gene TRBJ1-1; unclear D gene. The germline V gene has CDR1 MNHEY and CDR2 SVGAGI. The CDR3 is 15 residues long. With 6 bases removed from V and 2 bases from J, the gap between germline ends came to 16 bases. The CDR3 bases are TGTGCCAGCAGCAGATTAACGGACGGAAACACTGAAGCTTTCTTT. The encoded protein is CASSRLTDGNTEAFF.